Given below is one TCR beta chain in context. This receptor's antigen is unknown. The sample holds no much larger clone one base away, and base qualities are not on file. Library preparation employed the immunoSEQ multiplex PCR assay. The source is immuneACCESS, and TCRdb retained only in-frame sequences with V and J called. Part of the clones is not carried over; for the studies checked, unresolved V genes explain less than half of this, and the remainder is unexplained. The sample contains 60,000 or so clones, 85% to 90% of them found a single time. About 5% of the sample is held by the ten biggest clonotypes. The entry originates in a study of technical replicates of blood from a few donors (dated by TCRdb to 2016 to 2017). CDR1 and CDR2, looked up from the germline V gene (reference sequence), are SEHNR and FQNEAQ. The V end gives up 5 bases and the J end 5 bases, leaving 11 bases in the junction not matched to a gene. Inclusive of the bounding cysteine and phenylalanine, the CDR3 is 17 residues long. The DNA shown is the 51-base CDR3, in frame from base 1.

The sequenced material came from PBMCs. The chain was built from TRBV7-9 and TRBJ2-5; the central 13 bases match TRBD2. This receptor was taken from a human donor in good health. Some clones in this sample may be carry-over from other donors' samples. DNA sequence: TGTGCCAGCAGCCCTAGCCTGGGACTAGCGGGACAGGAGACCCAGTACTTC. Its protein is CASSPSLGLAGQETQYF.